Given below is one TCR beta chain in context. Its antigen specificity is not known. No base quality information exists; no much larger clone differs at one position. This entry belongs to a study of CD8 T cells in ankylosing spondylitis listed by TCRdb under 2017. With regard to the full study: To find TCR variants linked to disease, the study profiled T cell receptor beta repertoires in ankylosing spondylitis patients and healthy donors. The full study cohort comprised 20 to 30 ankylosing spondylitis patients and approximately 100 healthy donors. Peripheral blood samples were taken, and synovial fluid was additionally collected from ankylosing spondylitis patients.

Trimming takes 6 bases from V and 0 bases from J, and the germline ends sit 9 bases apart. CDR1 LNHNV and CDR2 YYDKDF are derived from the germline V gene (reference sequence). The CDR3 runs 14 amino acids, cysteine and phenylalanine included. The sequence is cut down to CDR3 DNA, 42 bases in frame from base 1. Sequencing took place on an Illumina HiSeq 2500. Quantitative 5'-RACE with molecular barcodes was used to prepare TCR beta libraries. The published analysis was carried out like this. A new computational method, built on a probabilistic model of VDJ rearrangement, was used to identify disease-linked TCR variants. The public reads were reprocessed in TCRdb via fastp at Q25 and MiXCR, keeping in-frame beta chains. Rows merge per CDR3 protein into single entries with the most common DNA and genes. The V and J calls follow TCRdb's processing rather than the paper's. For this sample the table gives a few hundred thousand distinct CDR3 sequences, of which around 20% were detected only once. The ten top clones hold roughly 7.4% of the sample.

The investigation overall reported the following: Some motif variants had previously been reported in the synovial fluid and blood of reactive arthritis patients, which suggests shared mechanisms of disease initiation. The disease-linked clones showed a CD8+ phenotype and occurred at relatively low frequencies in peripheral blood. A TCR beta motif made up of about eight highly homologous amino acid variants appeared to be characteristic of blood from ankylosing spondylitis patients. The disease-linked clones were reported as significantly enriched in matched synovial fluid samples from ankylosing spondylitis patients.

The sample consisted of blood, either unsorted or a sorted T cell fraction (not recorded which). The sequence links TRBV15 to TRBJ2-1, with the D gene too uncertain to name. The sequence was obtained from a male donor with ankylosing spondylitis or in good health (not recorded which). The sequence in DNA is TGTGCCACCAGAGCCCGAAGCTCCTACAATGAGCAGTTCTTC. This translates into CATRARSSYNEQFF.